This T cell receptor beta chain was sequenced in a study of control samples from healthy donors and cancer patients. This clone has only one observation. Assay used: immunoSEQ multiplex PCR; TCRdb lists only in-frame clones, some missing. Of 170,000 or so clones in the sample, approximately 96% were seen once. Trimming took off 2 bases at V and 3 bases at J, with 12 bases between the two ends. The CDR3 covers 14 residues. Germline V lookup: CDR1 SGHRS, CDR2 YFSETQ. Source material: blood. The gene calls are TRBV5-1 and TRBJ2-7, with D possibly matching TRBD1 (6 bases). This sequence originates from a woman aged 40-49 years in good health. As DNA, the CDR3 is TGCGCCAGCAGCTTCGAGACAGGATACTACGAGCAGTACTTC. Protein sequence: CASSFETGYYEQYF. Using reference TRBV5-1 and TRBJ2-7 for the parts outside the CDR3, the full variable domain is KAGVTQTPRYLIKTRGQQVTLSCSPISGHRSVSWYQQTPGQGLQFLFEYFSETQRNKGNFPGRFSGRQFSNSRSEMNVSTLELGDSALYLCASSFETGYYEQYFGPGTRLTVT.